The sequence of this T cell receptor (beta chain) was determined in a study of blood T cell repertoires in COVID-19. Study-level background: Spain, Italy and the United States supplied samples that represented acute and convalescent COVID-19. T cells, B-cell-depleted T cells, or PBMCs provided the cDNA or gDNA that served as material.

V was shortened by 1 base and J by 5 bases, with 3 bases between the two germline ends. Germline lookup yields CDR1 LNHNV and CDR2 YYDKDF (reference sequence). This CDR3 comprises 12 residues. How the authors handled the data: Reference gene primers were amplified, and this amplification served to estimate nucleated cell counts. TCRdb keeps only in-frame clones here, not all; method: immunoSEQ multiplex PCR. V and J calls and clone size are copied from that table; D and trimming were computed from the DNA. Of about 170,000 clones listed, around 82% are singletons. The sample comprised peripheral blood. The chain employs TRBV15 and TRBJ1-5; no definite D call. The source is a man aged 65-85 years with active or convalescent COVID-19. CDR3 nucleotide sequence: TGTGCCACCAGCAGAGCGGATCAGCCCCAGCATTTT. Translating gives CATSRADQPQHF.